What follows are 29 T cell receptor beta chains derived from one specimen sequenced in a study of blood T cell repertoires in COVID-19. Generated by immunoSEQ multiplex PCR, the TCRdb table keeps only in-frame clones and is missing some. The table has some 260,000 clones, approximately 79% seen once. The specimen sequenced was peripheral blood. These receptors all stem from a woman between 40 and 50 years old with active or convalescent COVID-19.

This clone was seen only a few times. The rearrangement links TRBV18 to TRBJ1-2; 9 bases are shared with TRBD1. V lost 1 base, J lost 2 bases, and 5 bases stayed unmatched. From germline, CDR1 is KGHSH and CDR2 LQKENI. This CDR3 comprises 16 residues. CDR3 sequence: CASSPLDRGKNYGYTF. The CDR3 region has the DNA TGTGCCAGCTCACCACTGGACAGGGGAAAGAACTATGGCTACACCTTC.

The J gene is TRBJ1-1, the V gene TRBV19; 7 bases match TRBD1. CDR3 length: 14 residues. Trimming removed 2 bases from V and 5 bases from J; junction bases left unmatched: 5. The germline CDR1 and CDR2 sequences are LNHDA and SQIVND (reference sequence). The CDR3 region is CASSILKTGTEAFF. Written as DNA, the CDR3 is TGTGCCAGTAGTATACTAAAGACAGGGACTGAAGCTTTCTTT.

J is TRBJ1-4 and V is TRBV19, with 10 bases aligning to TRBD1. The CDR3 loop spans 16 amino acids. Germline V gene data show CDR1 as LNHDA and CDR2 as SQIVND (reference sequence). Losses at the gene ends were 3 bases for V and 3 bases for J; bases not matched to a gene: 4. The CDR3 reads CASSIPGQGPNEKLFF. The CDR3 nucleotides are TGTGCCAGTAGTATTCCGGGACAGGGGCCTAATGAAAAACTGTTTTTT.

The V and J genes are TRBV11-2 and TRBJ1-1; a possible D gene is TRBD1 (6 bases). Germline loops: CDR1 SGHAT, CDR2 FQNNGV. The V gene lost 3 bases and the J gene lost 4 bases, with 15 bases spanning the gap. The CDR3 is 15 amino acids. CDR3 protein: CASSFDRGSGTEAFF. The CDR3 region has the DNA TGTGCCAGCAGCTTCGATAGGGGGTCGGGCACTGAAGCTTTCTTT.

The chain couples TRBV12-3 or TRBV12-4 to TRBJ1-5; D unresolved. The CDR3 length is 13 residues. The V and J ends lost 7 bases and 3 bases respectively, with 10 bases between them. CDR3 in amino acids: CASTGWNNQPQHF. The DNA of the CDR3 is TGTGCCAGCACGGGATGGAACAATCAGCCCCAGCATTTT.

The chain links TRBV9 to TRBJ2-1; 10 bases align to TRBD2. CDR3 length equals 16 residues. Per the germline V gene, CDR1 is SGDLS and CDR2 is YYNGEE. J was trimmed by 4 bases and V by 0 bases; bases with no gene match: 4. The CDR3 DNA reads TGTGCCAGCAGCGTAGGAAGTAGCGGGGGGTACAATGAGCAGTTCTTC. Residues: CASSVGSSGGYNEQFF.

The V and J genes are TRBV7-3 and TRBJ2-2; maybe TRBD2 (6 bases). Trimming removed 1 base from V and 2 bases from J, with 17 bases in between. There are 18 residues in the CDR3. Germline V gene data show CDR1 as SGHTA and CDR2 as FQGTGA. The chain's CDR3 is CASSLRGRRGSNTGELFF. CDR3 DNA sequence: TGTGCCAGCAGCTTAAGAGGGCGGAGGGGCAGTAACACCGGGGAGCTGTTTTTT.

The chain couples TRBV9 to TRBJ1-2; D is possibly TRBD1 (5 bases). The ends were cut back, 6 bases at V and 0 bases at J, with 18 bases in the middle. The length of the CDR3 is 16 residues. Per germline, CDR1 SGDLS and CDR2 YYNGEE. This CDR3 is CASTRLGHTTNYGYTF. CDR3 sequence (DNA): TGTGCCAGCACCCGACTAGGACATACTACTAACTATGGCTACACCTTC.

The V call is TRBV7-8, the J call TRBJ2-7; TRBD1 aligns across 7 bases. This CDR3 region has 13 residues. V lost 2 bases, J lost 7 bases, and 5 bases stayed unmatched. Germline assignment: CDR1 SGHVS and CDR2 FQNEAQ. The chain's CDR3 is CASSLRTGEEQYV. CDR3 nucleotide sequence: TGTGCCAGCAGCTTACGGACAGGCGAGGAGCAGTACGTC.

This sequence joins TRBV12-3 or TRBV12-4 and TRBJ2-5; no definite D call. The CDR3 sequence is 11 residues long. Between the trimmed V and J ends, which lost 6 bases and 5 bases, there was a span of 7 bases. As DNA, the CDR3 is TGTGCCAGCAGCCCGCGGGAGACCCAGTACTTC. Translating it yields CASSPRETQYF.

This clone was seen only a few times. V gene TRBV6-1 combines with J gene TRBJ1-5; D perhaps matches TRBD1 (6 bases). Germline V gene data show CDR1 as MNHNS and CDR2 as SASEGT. The CDR3 loop spans 17 amino acids. V shed 2 bases and J shed 1 base, with 15 bases lying between them. CDR3 sequence (DNA): TGTGCCAGCAGTGAAAGGGACACCTGGGCCAGCAATCAGCCCCAGCATTTT. Its protein is CASSERDTWASNQPQHF.

The genes are TRBV12-3 or TRBV12-4 and TRBJ1-1, with 7 bases lining up with TRBD1. V was clipped by 1 base and J by 6 bases; unmatched bases: 2. The CDR3 is made up of 13 amino acids. This CDR3 is CASSLGQGAEAFF. In DNA form, the CDR3 reads TGTGCCAGCAGTTTAGGACAGGGAGCTGAAGCTTTCTTT.

The genes are TRBV5-1 and TRBJ1-2, with D maybe TRBD1 (6 bases). V was cut by 4 bases and J by 4 bases, with 8 bases left in between. The length of the CDR3 is 12 residues. Germline V gives CDR1 SGHRS, CDR2 YFSETQ. The CDR3 region has the DNA TGCGCCAGCAGCCCGGACAGCTATGGCTACACCTTC. As protein: CASSPDSYGYTF.

This clone was seen just once. The V and J genes are TRBV3-1 (or the pseudogene TRBV3-2) and TRBJ1-1; TRBD1 agrees at 10 bases. Per the germline V gene, CDR1 is LGHDT and CDR2 is YNNKEL (reference sequence). The CDR3 covers 13 residues. The trim removed 4 bases at V and 10 bases at J, leaving 6 bases unmatched. CDR3 sequence reads: CASSLAGTGVAFF. Here the CDR3 DNA reads TGTGCCAGCAGCCTCGCCGGGACAGGGGTAGCTTTCTTT.

The chain couples TRBV27 to TRBJ1-5; possibly TRBD1 for D (5 bases). V was trimmed by 2 bases and J by 5 bases, leaving 7 bases between them. The V gene's germline CDR1 is MNHEY and CDR2 SMNVEV (reference sequence). The CDR3 runs 13 residues. CDR3 in amino acids: CASSLAGYQPQHF. CDR3 sequence (DNA): TGTGCCAGCAGTTTAGCAGGGTATCAGCCCCAGCATTTT.

The gene calls are TRBV7-9 and TRBJ2-6; TRBD2 agrees at 8 bases. The V segment lost 0 bases and the J segment 0 bases; nucleotides outside the gene matches: 7. Germline CDR1 SEHNR, CDR2 FQNEAQ (reference sequence). The CDR3 spans 19 residues. The CDR3 nucleotides are TGTGCCAGCAGCTTAGCGGGGCGGGGGGCACGCTCTGGGGCCAACGTCCTGACTTTC. Translating it yields CASSLAGRGARSGANVLTF.

The chain employs TRBV12-5 and TRBJ1-2; TRBD1 matches at 9 bases. The V segment lost 5 bases and the J segment 0 bases; nucleotides outside the gene matches: 7. Germline lookup yields CDR1 LGHNT and CDR2 FRNRAP. The CDR3 is 16 amino acids. The DNA for the CDR3 is TGTGCTAGTGGTACATGGGACAGGGTGTCTAACTATGGCTACACCTTC. Protein sequence: CASGTWDRVSNYGYTF.

The chain links TRBV7-9 to TRBJ1-1; 12 bases fit TRBD1. The CDR3 is 17 residues long. Germline V gene sequence: CDR1 SEHNR, CDR2 FQNEAQ (reference sequence). After removal of 5 bases from V and 3 bases from J, the junction contained 10 bases not matched to a gene. The DNA of the CDR3 is TGTGCCAGCAGCACCGGGACAGGGGGCCGTGGAGACACTGAAGCTTTCTTT. Its protein product is CASSTGTGGRGDTEAFF.

The chain couples TRBV6-5 to TRBJ1-2; no definite D call. Germline values: CDR1 MNHEY, CDR2 SVGAGI. The CDR3 totals 14 residues. The germline V and J ends were trimmed by 6 bases and 4 bases, with 15 bases remaining between them. The DNA for the CDR3 is TGTGCCAGCAGCGAGACACGGGGATCCTATGGCTACACCTTC. Its protein product is CASSETRGSYGYTF.

This clone was seen repeatedly, ten times or more. The V and J genes are TRBV28 and TRBJ2-1; TRBD1 agrees at 8 bases. Germline lookup yields CDR1 MDHEN and CDR2 SYDVKM. Losses at the gene ends were 4 bases for V and 8 bases for J; bases not matched to a gene: 10. The CDR3 is 15 residues long. DNA for the CDR3: TGTGCCAGCAGTTCTGGACAGGGAAGTTTCGATGAGCAGTTCTTC. Translating gives CASSSGQGSFDEQFF.

This clone was observed a few times. The chain links TRBV12-3 or TRBV12-4 to TRBJ2-1, with 11 bases that match TRBD2. With 6 bases clipped from V and 13 bases from J, the junction kept 5 bases outside the gene matches. The CDR3 runs 12 residues. DNA for the CDR3: TGTGCCAGCAGGCCTAGCGGGGGGTACCAGTTCTTC. This translates into CASRPSGGYQFF.

This clone has only a few counts. This chain links TRBV5-1 with TRBJ1-6; the match to TRBD1 covers 8 bases. The CDR3 is made up of 16 amino acids. Germline CDR1 is SGHRS and CDR2 is YFSETQ. V shed 4 bases and J 1 base; nucleotides not matched to a gene: 4. CDR3 in amino acids: CASSKQGESYNSPLHF. DNA of the CDR3: TGCGCCAGCAGCAAACAGGGGGAGTCCTATAATTCACCCCTCCACTTT.

The CDR3 protein is CASSPSRDRSYEQYV. CDR3 DNA: TGTGCCAGCAGTCCTTCCCGGGACAGATCCTACGAGCAGTACGTC. V is TRBV27 and J is TRBJ2-7; TRBD1 aligns across 7 bases. J was trimmed by 1 base and V by 5 bases; bases with no gene match: 8. In germline, CDR1 is MNHEY, CDR2 SMNVEV (reference sequence). The CDR3 covers 15 residues.

This clone showed up many times. The V and J genes are TRBV5-1 and TRBJ1-4; a possible D gene is TRBD1 (5 bases). V was shortened by 6 bases and J by 8 bases, with 20 bases between the two germline ends. In germline, CDR1 is SGHRS, CDR2 YFSETQ. There are 15 residues in the CDR3. CDR3 coding DNA: TGCGCCAGCACCCTAGCGGGGGAAGTCAGAGAAAAACTGTTTTTT. Translating gives CASTLAGEVREKLFF.

The chain uses TRBV27 and TRBJ1-2; the D gene is possibly TRBD1 (5 bases). The CDR3 is 13 residues long. Per the germline V gene, CDR1 is MNHEY and CDR2 is SMNVEV (reference sequence). V lost 2 bases and J 4 bases, leaving 8 bases between the germline ends. The CDR3 nucleotides read TGTGCCAGCAGTTTAGCAGGGTTCTATGGCTACACCTTC. Its protein is CASSLAGFYGYTF.

This clone has just one count. This chain links TRBV15 with TRBJ1-6; possible D gene TRBD1, 6 bases. The CDR3 runs 18 residues. The ends were cut back, 0 bases at V and 6 bases at J, with 18 bases in the middle. CDR1 and CDR2 from the germline V gene are LNHNV and YYDKDF (reference sequence). DNA for the CDR3: TGTGCCACCAGCAGAGATTCCCCAAACAGGGACCTTAATTCACCCCTCCACTTT. This sequence encodes CATSRDSPNRDLNSPLHF.

The chain is built from TRBV18 and TRBJ1-1; D gene unclear. Germline values: CDR1 KGHSH, CDR2 LQKENI. Trimming removed 3 bases at V and 5 bases at J, with 10 bases between. This CDR3 is built from 13 residues. CDR3 nucleotide sequence: TGTGCCAGCTCACCTACAGTGCTAACTGAAGCTTTCTTT. Translating gives CASSPTVLTEAFF.

This clone was recorded once. The V and J genes are TRBV18 and TRBJ1-2, with 9 bases matching TRBD1. Germline CDR1 KGHSH, CDR2 LQKENI. Trimming removed 3 bases from V and 8 bases from J; junction bases left unmatched: 7. The CDR3 loop spans 14 amino acids. The CDR3 loop reads CASSPTTGGNGYTF. CDR3 DNA: TGTGCCAGCTCACCTACGACAGGGGGGAACGGCTACACCTTC.

The chain uses TRBV28 and TRBJ2-5, with 11 bases lining up with TRBD2. From germline, CDR1 is MDHEN and CDR2 SYDVKM. The J segment lost 4 bases and the V segment lost 2 bases, leaving 6 bases of the junction unmatched. CDR3 length: 16 amino acids. This chain's CDR3 is CASSLLAGGRGETQYF. CDR3 in DNA: TGTGCCAGCAGTTTACTAGCGGGGGGCCGGGGAGAGACCCAGTACTTC.